What follows are 2 T cell receptor beta chains derived from one specimen sequenced in a study of tumor and adjacent non-tumor tissue in lung cancer. A modified ARM-PCR protocol with three rounds of nested PCR amplified TCRbeta. MiXCR, run by TCRdb on the multiplex PCR reads, gives a single entry per CDR3 protein. This sample yields about 200,000 distinct CDR3 sequences, of which 71% are seen a single time; approximately 26% belongs to the top ten. RNA was extracted from bulk tissue without any cell sorting. Material for sequencing was lung tumor tissue. The receptor source for this set is a man aged 60 to 75 with non-small cell lung cancer.

Comment on this clonotype: Germline and junction disagree at one end, which may indicate a read error. J is TRBJ1-4 and V is TRBV4-2; TRBD1 matches 9 bases. Looked up from germline, CDR1 is LGHNA and CDR2 is YNFKEQ. The CDR3 has 20 residues. CDR3 coding DNA: TGTGCCTGCAGCCAACCAAACCGGGACAGGGACTGGCCTCCCCCTGAGAAACTGTTTTTT. This translates into CACSQPNRDRDWPPPEKLFF.

Worth noting for this clonotype: Compared with germline, one end of the junction differs, possibly owing to a read error. V and J are TRBV4-3 and TRBJ2-1, with D possibly TRBD1 on 6 matching bases. This CDR3 has 15 residues. Germline loops: CDR1 LGHNA, CDR2 YSLEER. The CDR3 region is CSRSQETTGYNEQFF. The CDR3 DNA sequence: TGCTCCAGAAGCCAAGAAACTACAGGGTACAATGAGCAGTTCTTC.